A single sample is the source of the 16 T cell receptor beta chains below, sequenced in a study of CD8 T cells in ankylosing spondylitis (dated by TCRdb to 2017 to 2019). The library was built by means of 5' RACE. TCRdb lists the instrument as Illumina HiSeq 2500. TCRdb trimmed public reads at Q25 via fastp, called clones via MiXCR and kept in-frame beta chains. Entries are consolidated by CDR3 protein sequence, retaining the most common genes and DNA. This sample lists fewer than 750,000 distinct CDR3 sequences; around 19% were detected once. The ten biggest clones cover under 20% of the sample. For these receptors, no antigen is known. Broad study findings and their caveats: Blood from ankylosing spondylitis patients appeared to be characterized by a TCR beta motif made up of several highly homologous amino acid variants.

Sequencing was carried out using blood, either unsorted or a sorted T cell fraction (not recorded which). These receptors were collected from a male donor with ankylosing spondylitis.

The chain is built from TRBV4-1 and TRBJ2-1, with 8 bases identical to TRBD1. The CDR3 has 12 residues. The ends lost 4 bases at V and 9 bases at J; junction bases unmatched: 2. Germline V gene lookup returns CDR1 MGHRA and CDR2 YSYEKL. This CDR3 reads CASSRTGIEQFF. CDR3 DNA sequence: TGCGCCAGCAGCCGGACAGGGATTGAGCAGTTCTTC.

The rearrangement uses TRBV4-3 and TRBJ1-2; D is possibly TRBD1 (5 bases). V was clipped by 1 base and J by 8 bases, with 20 bases between them. This CDR3 spans 16 amino acids. Germline CDR1 LGHNA, CDR2 YSLEER. As DNA, the CDR3 is TGCGCCAGCAGCCAAGCCAAGACAATAATCTGGGGCGGCTACACCTTC. Its translation: CASSQAKTIIWGGYTF.

V usage is TRBV12-3 or TRBV12-4 and J usage is TRBJ2-3, with TRBD2 matching over 7 bases. The CDR3 covers 17 residues. Germline trimming cut 5 bases from V and 2 bases from J; bases unmatched to any gene: 13. The CDR3 DNA reads TGTGCCAGCAGTGGGACTCCGGGACTAACCACCACAGATACGCAGTATTTT. Amino acids: CASSGTPGLTTTDTQYF.

This clonotype was counted at least ten times. CDR3 in DNA: TGTGCCAGCAGTTCACCGTTGGGCGAGCAGTACTTC. This codes for CASSSPLGEQYF. J is TRBJ2-7 and V is TRBV12-3 or TRBV12-4; D unclear. Trimming pared 4 bases from V and 6 bases from J, leaving 10 bases between. The CDR3 covers 12 residues.

The table lists this clonotype with a few counts. J is TRBJ2-3 and V is TRBV4-3; D call uncertain. There are 15 residues in the CDR3. The germline gives CDR1 LGHNA, CDR2 YSLEER. The germline V and J ends were trimmed by 3 bases and 4 bases, with 14 bases remaining between them. For the CDR3, the DNA is TGCGCCAGCAGCCATGCTAATAGCAGCCCAGATACGCAGTATTTT. Translating it yields CASSHANSSPDTQYF.

This clonotype was seen only a few times. The V and J genes are TRBV5-5 and TRBJ2-3, with no clear D. Between the trimmed V and J ends, which lost 3 bases and 0 bases, there was a span of 11 bases. The CDR3 spans 15 residues. Per the germline V gene, CDR1 is SGHKS and CDR2 is YYEKEE (reference sequence). The CDR3: CASSSQQASTDTQYF. In DNA, the CDR3 is TGTGCCAGCAGCTCCCAACAAGCTAGCACAGATACGCAGTATTTT.

The rearrangement joins TRBV12-3 or TRBV12-4 to TRBJ2-1; TRBD2 is a possible D gene (5 bases). V lost 7 bases and J 7 bases, leaving 17 bases between the germline ends. The CDR3 covers 14 residues. CDR3 in amino acids: CASNPLVSTNEQFF. In DNA form, the CDR3 reads TGTGCCAGCAACCCACTAGTGTCTACGAATGAGCAGTTCTTC.

The genes are TRBV29-1 and TRBJ2-2; D gene ambiguous. V gave up 6 bases and J gave up 3 bases, with 8 bases separating them. The CDR3 contains 12 residues. CDR1 is SQVTM and CDR2 is ANQGSEA in the germline V gene. CDR3 sequence reads: CSVEIDTGELFF. CDR3 bases: TGCAGCGTGGAGATAGACACCGGGGAGCTGTTTTTT.

This clonotype has ten or more counts. The chain uses TRBV2 and TRBJ2-2; TRBD2 agrees at 14 bases. Germline CDR1 and CDR2: SNHLY and FYNNEI. CDR3 length equals 19 residues. V was clipped by 5 bases and J by 0 bases; unmatched bases: 8. CDR3 DNA sequence: TGTGCCAGCAGTACGGGACTAGCGGGAGTCAGGGCGAACACCGGGGAGCTGTTTTTT. Encoded protein: CASSTGLAGVRANTGELFF.

This clonotype occurred many times. This chain joins TRBV29-1 and TRBJ1-1, with 7 bases fitting TRBD1. Looked up from germline, CDR1 is SQVTM and CDR2 is ANQGSEA. The CDR3 is 14 amino acids. V dropped 1 base and J dropped 3; count of bases not matched to a gene: 5. The CDR3 region has the DNA TGCAGCGTTGAAGTAGGGGGCGAGTACACTGAAGCTTTCTTT. Its translation is CSVEVGGEYTEAFF.

This clonotype has a count of ten or more. The chain couples TRBV12-3 or TRBV12-4 to TRBJ1-6; no clear D gene. This CDR3 is built from 12 residues. Trimming removed 6 bases from V and 6 bases from J, with 6 bases in between. This CDR3 reads CASSLPNSPLHF. The CDR3 DNA reads TGTGCCAGCAGCTTGCCTAATTCACCCCTCCACTTT.

V is TRBV10-3 and J is TRBJ2-7; D not certain. Trimming left V 1 base short and J 0 bases short, with 13 bases between. The CDR3 runs 16 residues. Germline V CDR1 and CDR2: ENHRY, SYGVKD. CDR3 protein: CAISELVRPISYEQYF. The DNA of the CDR3 is TGTGCCATCAGTGAGTTAGTGCGACCGATCTCCTACGAGCAGTACTTC.

The CDR3 DNA reads TGTGCCAGCAGCGATACAGGGGAAGTCACTGAAGCTTTCTTT. Protein product: CASSDTGEVTEAFF. The genes are TRBV5-6 and TRBJ1-1; 7 bases agree with TRBD1. The V and J ends lost 4 bases and 4 bases, in that order; junction bases with no gene match: 7. CDR1 is SGHDT, CDR2 YYEEEE, per germline. The CDR3 extends over 14 amino acids.

The rearrangement uses TRBV11-2 and TRBJ2-3; 8 bases fit TRBD2. This CDR3 is 16 amino acids long. In germline, CDR1 is SGHAT, CDR2 FQNNGV. Germline trimming cut 6 bases from V and 2 bases from J; bases unmatched to any gene: 10. The CDR3 coding sequence is TGTGCCAGCAGGGGTAGCGGGACAAGTACCACAGATACGCAGTATTTT. Translating gives CASRGSGTSTTDTQYF.

The chain has TRBV29-1 and TRBJ2-7; D call uncertain. V lost 5 bases to trimming and J lost 0 bases, with 11 bases between them. The germline CDR1 and CDR2 sequences are SQVTM and ANQGSEA. The length of the CDR3 is 13 residues. The CDR3 DNA follows: TGCAGCGTTCTCGGATCCGTCTCCTACGAGCAGTACTTC. This translates into CSVLGSVSYEQYF.

This clonotype was seen a handful of times. The chain links TRBV20-1 to TRBJ2-1; 7 bases are a match to TRBD1. The trim removed 3 bases at V and 3 bases at J, leaving 17 bases unmatched. The CDR3 is 18 amino acids. Germline assignment: CDR1 DFQATT and CDR2 SNEGSKA (reference sequence). In DNA form, the CDR3 reads TGCAGTGCTAGTGCAGGCAGGGGGTCAACGACCTTCTACAATGAGCAGTTCTTC. This encodes CSASAGRGSTTFYNEQFF.